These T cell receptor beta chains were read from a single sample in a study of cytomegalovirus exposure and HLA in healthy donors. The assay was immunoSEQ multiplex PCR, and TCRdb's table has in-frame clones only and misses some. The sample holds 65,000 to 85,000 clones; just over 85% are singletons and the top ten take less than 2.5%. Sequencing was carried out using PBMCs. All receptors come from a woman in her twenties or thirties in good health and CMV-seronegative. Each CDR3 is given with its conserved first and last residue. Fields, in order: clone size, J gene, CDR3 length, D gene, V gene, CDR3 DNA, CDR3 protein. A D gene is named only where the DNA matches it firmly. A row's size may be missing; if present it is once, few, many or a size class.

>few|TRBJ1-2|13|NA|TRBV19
TGTGCCAGTAGTATACAGGGCCTCTATGGCTACACCTTC
CASSIQGLYGYTF
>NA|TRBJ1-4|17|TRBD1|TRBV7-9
TGTTCCAGCAGCTTCGACTCAGGACAGGGGGCGAGTGAAAAACTGTTTTTT
CSSSFDSGQGASEKLFF
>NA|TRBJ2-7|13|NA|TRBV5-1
TGCGCCAGCAGCTTGACAGGGAGCAACGAGCAGTACTTC
CASSLTGSNEQYF
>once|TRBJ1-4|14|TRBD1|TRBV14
TGTGCCAGCAGCCGCGGACAGGGACGCGAAAAACTGTTTTTT
CASSRGQGREKLFF
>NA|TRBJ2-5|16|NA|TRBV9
TGTGCCAGCAGCGGTACGCTAGCGTCAGCCCAAGAGACCCAGTACTTC
CASSGTLASAQETQYF
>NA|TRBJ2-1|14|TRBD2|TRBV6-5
TGTGCCAGCCGGAGTAGCGGGAACTTCCATGAGCAGTTCTTC
CASRSSGNFHEQFF
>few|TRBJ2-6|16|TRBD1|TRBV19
TGTGCCAGTAGTAACACAGGGGGAAGTGGGGCCAACGTCCTGACTTTC
CASSNTGGSGANVLTF
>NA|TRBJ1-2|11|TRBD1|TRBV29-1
TGCAGCGTGGACAGGGTATATGGCTACACCTTC
CSVDRVYGYTF
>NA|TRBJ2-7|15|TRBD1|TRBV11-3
TGTGCCAGCAGCTTAGAGTTCAGGGGGCAGGACGAGCAGTACTTC
CASSLEFRGQDEQYF
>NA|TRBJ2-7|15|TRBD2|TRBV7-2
TGTGCCAGCAGCTTTGACCCTAGCGGGAGTGAGGAGCAGTACTTC
CASSFDPSGSEEQYF